The present T cell receptor beta chain was sequenced within a study of T cell responses to AZD1222 COVID-19 vaccine. Study conclusions and caveats: Only after the peak T cell response were repertoires sampled.

TCRdb's copy holds only in-frame clones and misses some; the assay was immunoSEQ multiplex PCR. The sample holds just under 150,000 clones, approximately 90% seen once. As concerns this clone: Its matching antigen is unknown.

Trimming cost V 8 bases and J 8 bases; bases outside gene matches: 12. The germline gives CDR1 GTSNPN, CDR2 SVGIG (reference sequence). This CDR3 contains 13 residues. The chain employs TRBV30 and TRBJ2-3, with 8 nucleotides matching TRBD1. Specimen: peripheral blood, collected 28 days after the second AZD1222 dose. The source is an adult who received the AZD1222 COVID-19 vaccine. In nucleotides, the CDR3 is TGTGCCCGACAGGGGCCCCGTATGGGTACGCAGTATTTT. Translating gives CARQGPRMGTQYF.